This T cell receptor (beta chain) was identified in a study of blood T cell repertoires in COVID-19. On the study more broadly: COVID-19 samples collected from the United States, Italy and Spain covered acute and convalescent phases.

The protocol was immunoSEQ multiplex PCR, while the TCRdb copy is restricted to in-frame clones and leaves out a portion. The sample includes under 250,000 clones, approximately 85% of them seen just once. The germline V gene encodes CDR1 MGHRA and CDR2 YSYEKL. The CDR3 consists of 14 residues. Trimming pared 4 bases from V and 3 bases from J, leaving 10 bases between. In Seattle, patients joined the study during active infection and were tracked longitudinally. The rearrangement links TRBV4-1 to TRBJ2-1, with D perhaps TRBD2 (6 bases). The source material was peripheral blood. This receptor was identified in a man between 45 and 60 years old with COVID-19, enrolled during active disease. The CDR3 is CASSPAGLYNEQFF. The CDR3 DNA is TGCGCCAGCAGCCCTGCGGGGCTCTACAATGAGCAGTTCTTC.